The clone carrying this T cell receptor beta chain was seen a handful of times. The antigen remains undetermined. The data are from a study of vaccination and CD4 T cells after COVID-19. Study details: Four females and six males made up the convalescents, with two Hispanic.

Researchers used the Oncomine TCR Beta short-read assay to sequence DNA from cultured CD4+ T cells. TCRdb reprocessed the PCR reads with MiXCR, giving one entry per CDR3 protein. The sample has approximately 15,000 distinct CDR3 sequences; roughly 45% are singletons. V was clipped by 1 base and J by 9 bases, with 7 bases between them. The germline V gene has CDR1 SNHLY and CDR2 FYNNEI. CDR3 length: 12 amino acids. Treatment: roughly ten-day PBMC culture with coronavirus spike peptide pools or control peptides (ViraFEST assay). The V and J genes are TRBV2 and TRBJ1-5; TRBD1 might be the D (5 bases). The TCR was taken from a human donor who had recovered from COVID-19. Sequencing was performed on CD4+ T cells from blood, cultured in vitro, taken before SARS-CoV-2 vaccination. The CDR3 is CASSEGGGPQHF. CDR3 bases: TGTGCCAGCAGTGAAGGGGGGGGGCCCCAGCATTTT.